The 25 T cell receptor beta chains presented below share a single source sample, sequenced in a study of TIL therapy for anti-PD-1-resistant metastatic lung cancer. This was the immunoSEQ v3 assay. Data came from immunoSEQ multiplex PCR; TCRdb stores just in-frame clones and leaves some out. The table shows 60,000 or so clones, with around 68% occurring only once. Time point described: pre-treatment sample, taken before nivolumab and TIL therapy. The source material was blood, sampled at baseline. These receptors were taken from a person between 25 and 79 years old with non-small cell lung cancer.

The CDR3 DNA follows: TGTGCCAGCAGCCTCTTGGGACTAGCGGGAGGTTACAATGAGCAGTTCTTC. Amino acid sequence: CASSLLGLAGGYNEQFF. The chain is built from TRBV7-6 and TRBJ2-1, with TRBD2 matching 15 bases. This CDR3 spans 17 amino acids. The V gene's germline CDR1 is SGHVS and CDR2 FNYEAQ. V gave up 5 bases and J gave up 4 bases; unmatched junction bases: 6.

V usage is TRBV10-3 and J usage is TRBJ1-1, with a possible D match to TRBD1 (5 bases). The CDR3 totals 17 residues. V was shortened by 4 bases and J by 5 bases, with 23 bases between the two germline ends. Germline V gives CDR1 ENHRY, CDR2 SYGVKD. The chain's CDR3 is CAISGPQGGGRRTEAFF. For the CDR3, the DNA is TGTGCCATCAGTGGACCCCAGGGTGGAGGGAGAAGAACTGAAGCTTTCTTT.

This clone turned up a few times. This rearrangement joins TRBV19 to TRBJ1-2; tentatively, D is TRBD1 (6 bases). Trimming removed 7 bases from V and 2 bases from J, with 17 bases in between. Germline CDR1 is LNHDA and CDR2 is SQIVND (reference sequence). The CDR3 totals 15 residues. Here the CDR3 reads CASNPWTDYNYGYTF. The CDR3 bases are TGTGCCAGTAACCCGTGGACAGACTACAACTATGGCTACACCTTC.

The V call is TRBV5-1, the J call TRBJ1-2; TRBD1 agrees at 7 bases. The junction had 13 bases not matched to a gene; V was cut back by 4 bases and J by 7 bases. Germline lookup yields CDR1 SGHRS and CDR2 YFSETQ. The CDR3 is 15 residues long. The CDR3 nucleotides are TGCGCCAGCAGCCCCCGGGAGGGGGCGGTTTCTGGCTACACCTTC. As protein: CASSPREGAVSGYTF.

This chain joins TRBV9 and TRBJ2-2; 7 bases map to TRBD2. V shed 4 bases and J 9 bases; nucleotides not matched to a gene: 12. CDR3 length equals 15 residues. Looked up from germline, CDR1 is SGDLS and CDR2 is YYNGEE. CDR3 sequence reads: CASSPVPAGHRELFF. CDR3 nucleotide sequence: TGTGCCAGCAGCCCGGTCCCAGCGGGGCACCGGGAGCTGTTTTTT.

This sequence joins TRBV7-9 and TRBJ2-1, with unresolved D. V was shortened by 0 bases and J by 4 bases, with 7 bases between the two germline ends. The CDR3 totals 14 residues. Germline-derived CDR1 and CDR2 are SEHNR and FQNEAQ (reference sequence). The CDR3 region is CASSLAANYNEQFF. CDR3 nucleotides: TGTGCCAGCAGCTTAGCGGCTAATTACAATGAGCAGTTCTTC.

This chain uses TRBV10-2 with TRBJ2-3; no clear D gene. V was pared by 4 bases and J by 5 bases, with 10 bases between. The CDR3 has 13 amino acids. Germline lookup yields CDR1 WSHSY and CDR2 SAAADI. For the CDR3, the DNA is TGCGCCAGCAGTGTGAGTGGCGGAGATACGCAGTATTTT. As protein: CASSVSGGDTQYF.

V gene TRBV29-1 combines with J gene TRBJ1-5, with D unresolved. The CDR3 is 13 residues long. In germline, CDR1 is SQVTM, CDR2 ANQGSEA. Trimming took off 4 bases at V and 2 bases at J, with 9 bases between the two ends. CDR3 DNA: TGCAGCGTTGTTAACGAACGCAATCAGCCCCAGCATTTT. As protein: CSVVNERNQPQHF.

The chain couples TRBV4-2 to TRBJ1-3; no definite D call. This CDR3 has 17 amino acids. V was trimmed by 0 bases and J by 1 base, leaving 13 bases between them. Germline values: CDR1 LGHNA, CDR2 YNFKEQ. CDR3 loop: CASSQDEVGNSGNTIYF. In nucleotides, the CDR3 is TGTGCCAGCAGCCAAGATGAGGTGGGGAATTCTGGAAACACCATATATTTT.

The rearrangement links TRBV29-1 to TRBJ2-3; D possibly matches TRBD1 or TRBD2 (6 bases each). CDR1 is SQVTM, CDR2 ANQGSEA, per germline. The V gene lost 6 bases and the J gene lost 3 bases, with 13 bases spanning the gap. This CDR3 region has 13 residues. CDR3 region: CSVKEGGTDTQYF. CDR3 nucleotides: TGCAGCGTAAAGGAGGGGGGTACAGATACGCAGTATTTT.

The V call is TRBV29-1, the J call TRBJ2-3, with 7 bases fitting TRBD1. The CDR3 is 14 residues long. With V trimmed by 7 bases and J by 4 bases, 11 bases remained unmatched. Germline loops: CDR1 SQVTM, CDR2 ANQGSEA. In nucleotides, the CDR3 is TGCAGCGCAGGAAGGGGGCGCGTTGCAGATACGCAGTATTTT. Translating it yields CSAGRGRVADTQYF.

The CDR3, as DNA: TGCGCCAGCAGCGCGGGCTTAGGAACCACAGATACGCAGTATTTT. Translating it yields CASSAGLGTTDTQYF. V usage is TRBV5-1 and J usage is TRBJ2-3; perhaps TRBD2 as D (5 bases). This CDR3 is 15 amino acids long. CDR1 is SGHRS and CDR2 is YFSETQ in the germline V gene. The V gene lost 4 bases and the J gene lost 2 bases, with 14 bases spanning the gap.

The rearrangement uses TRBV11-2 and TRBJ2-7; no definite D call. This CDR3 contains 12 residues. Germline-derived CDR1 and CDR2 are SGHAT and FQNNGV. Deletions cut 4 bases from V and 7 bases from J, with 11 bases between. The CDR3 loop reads CASSYGKTEQYF. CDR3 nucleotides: TGTGCCAGCAGCTACGGAAAGACTGAGCAGTACTTC.

CDR3 sequence: CASSLGGSTGELFF. The DNA of the CDR3 is TGTGCCAGTAGCTTAGGGGGCAGCACCGGGGAGCTGTTTTTT. The V gene is TRBV19, the J gene TRBJ2-2; TRBD1 matches at 7 bases. CDR1 is LNHDA, CDR2 SQIVND, per germline (reference sequence). Trimming at V came to 6 bases and at J to 4 bases, leaving 5 bases not matched to a gene. CDR3 length: 14 amino acids.

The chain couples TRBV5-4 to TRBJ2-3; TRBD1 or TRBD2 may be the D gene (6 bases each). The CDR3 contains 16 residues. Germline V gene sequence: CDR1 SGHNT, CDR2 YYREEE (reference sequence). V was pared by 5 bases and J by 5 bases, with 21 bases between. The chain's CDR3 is CASSPPRGQAGDTQYF. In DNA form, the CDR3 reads TGTGCCAGCAGTCCCCCTCGGGGGCAGGCCGGAGATACGCAGTATTTT.

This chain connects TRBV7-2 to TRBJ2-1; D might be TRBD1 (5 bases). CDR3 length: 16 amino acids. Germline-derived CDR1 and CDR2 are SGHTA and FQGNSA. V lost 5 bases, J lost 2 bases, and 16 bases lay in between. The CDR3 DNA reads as TGTGCCAGCAGCCCCCAGACTCTCAGGGCCTACAATGAGCAGTTCTTC. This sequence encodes CASSPQTLRAYNEQFF.

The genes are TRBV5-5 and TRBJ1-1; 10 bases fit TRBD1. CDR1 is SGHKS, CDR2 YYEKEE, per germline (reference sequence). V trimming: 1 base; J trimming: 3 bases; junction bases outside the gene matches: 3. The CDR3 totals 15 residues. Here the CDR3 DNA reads TGTGCCAGCAGCTTGATGGGACAGGGGTACACTGAAGCTTTCTTT. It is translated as CASSLMGQGYTEAFF.

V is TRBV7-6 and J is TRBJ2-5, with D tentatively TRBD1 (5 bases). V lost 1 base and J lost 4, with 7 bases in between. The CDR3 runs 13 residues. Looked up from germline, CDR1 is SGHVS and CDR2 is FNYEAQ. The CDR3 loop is CASSLVGRETQYF. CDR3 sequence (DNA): TGTGCCAGCAGCTTAGTGGGGCGAGAGACCCAGTACTTC.

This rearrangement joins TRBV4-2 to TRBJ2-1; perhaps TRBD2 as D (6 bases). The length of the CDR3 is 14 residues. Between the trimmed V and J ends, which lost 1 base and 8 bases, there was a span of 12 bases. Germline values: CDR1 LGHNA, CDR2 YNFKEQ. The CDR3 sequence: CASSQGLVGDEQFF. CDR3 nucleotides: TGTGCCAGCAGCCAAGGACTAGTCGGGGATGAGCAGTTCTTC.

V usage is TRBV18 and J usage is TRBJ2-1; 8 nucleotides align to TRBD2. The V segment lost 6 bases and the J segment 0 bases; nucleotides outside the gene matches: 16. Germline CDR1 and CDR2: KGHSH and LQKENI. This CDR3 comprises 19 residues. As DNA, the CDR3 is TGTGCCAGCTCCCTTATGAAGACTAGCGCCCGAAGCTCCTACAATGAGCAGTTCTTC. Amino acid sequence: CASSLMKTSARSSYNEQFF.

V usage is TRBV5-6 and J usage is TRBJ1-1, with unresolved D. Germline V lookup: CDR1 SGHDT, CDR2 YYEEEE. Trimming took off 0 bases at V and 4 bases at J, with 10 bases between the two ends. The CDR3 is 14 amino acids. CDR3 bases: TGTGCCAGCAGCTTGGGGCCAGCCGGCACTGAAGCTTTCTTT. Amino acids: CASSLGPAGTEAFF.

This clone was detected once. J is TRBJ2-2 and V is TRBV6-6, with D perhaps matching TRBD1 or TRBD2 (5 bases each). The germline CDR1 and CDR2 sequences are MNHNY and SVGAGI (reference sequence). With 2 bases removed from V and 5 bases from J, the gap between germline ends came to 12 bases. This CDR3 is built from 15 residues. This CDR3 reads CASSYEGTRTGELFF. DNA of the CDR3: TGTGCCAGCAGTTACGAGGGGACGAGGACCGGGGAGCTGTTTTTT.

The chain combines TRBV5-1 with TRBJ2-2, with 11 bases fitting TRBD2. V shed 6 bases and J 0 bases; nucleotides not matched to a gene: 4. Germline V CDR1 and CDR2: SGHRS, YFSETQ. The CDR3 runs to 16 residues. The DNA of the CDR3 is TGCGCCAGCACTGTGACTAGCGGGGCGAACACCGGGGAGCTGTTTTTT. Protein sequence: CASTVTSGANTGELFF.

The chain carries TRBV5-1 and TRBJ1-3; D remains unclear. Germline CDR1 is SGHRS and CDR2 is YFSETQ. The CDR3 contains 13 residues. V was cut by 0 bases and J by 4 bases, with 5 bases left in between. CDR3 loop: CASSLGTGNTIYF. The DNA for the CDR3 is TGCGCCAGCAGCTTGGGTACGGGAAACACCATATATTTT.

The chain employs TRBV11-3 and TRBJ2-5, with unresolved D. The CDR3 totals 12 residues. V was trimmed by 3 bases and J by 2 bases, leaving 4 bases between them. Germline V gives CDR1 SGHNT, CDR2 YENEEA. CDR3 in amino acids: CASSLVQETQYF. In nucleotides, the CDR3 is TGTGCCAGCAGCTTGGTACAAGAGACCCAGTACTTC.